The clone carrying this T cell receptor (beta chain) occurred many times. Its target is unknown. The source of the sample is a study of T cells after yellow fever vaccination. Study-level results: Abundant contaminating clonotypes from the bulk population could appear in FACS-sorted repertoires. Weaker, the secondary response peaked sooner, at day 5 versus 15. A small proportion of clonotypes was detected in both the CD4 and CD8 compartments.

TCRdb re-called the 5' RACE reads with MiXCR, one entry per CDR3 protein. Here the sample spans under 80,000 distinct CDR3 sequences, about 7.8% being singletons. The V end was cut by 5 bases, the J end by 4 bases, with 14 bases between. The V gene's germline CDR1 is MNHEY and CDR2 SVGAGI. The length of the CDR3 is 14 residues. The rearrangement joins TRBV6-5 to TRBJ2-5, with D possibly TRBD1 on 6 matching bases. The sequences come from CD8+ T cells sorted from PBMCs, collected 15 days after the yellow fever booster vaccination. The sequence derives from a young man who received the YFV17D yellow fever vaccine. CDR3 in DNA: TGTGCCAGCAGTCCTCAAGAGACAGGAGAGACCCAGTACTTC. This codes for CASSPQETGETQYF.